These 22 T cell receptor beta chains were sequenced from one sample in a study of T-cell memory formation after mild COVID-19. Each CDR3 protein is one row after TCRdb ran MiXCR on the 5' RACE reads. The sample has a few hundred thousand distinct CDR3 sequences; over 8.5% are singletons. Specimen: PBMCs or a T cell subset sorted from them (not recorded which). All receptors come from a man aged 18 to 35 who had mild COVID-19 (a few samples of this study predate the infection). Cell type and time point are not known.

The genes are TRBV20-1 and TRBJ2-5; D remains unclear. There are 15 residues in the CDR3. The germline V and J ends were trimmed by 3 bases and 0 bases, with 14 bases remaining between them. Per germline, CDR1 DFQATT and CDR2 SNEGSKA (reference sequence). The CDR3 sequence: CSASQRTWYQETQYF. CDR3 nucleotides: TGCAGTGCTAGTCAAAGGACCTGGTACCAAGAGACCCAGTACTTC.

This clonotype was seen only a few times. The rearrangement joins TRBV11-2 to TRBJ2-1; possible D gene TRBD1, 7 bases. The CDR3 extends over 15 amino acids. CDR1 is SGHAT and CDR2 is FQNNGV in the germline V gene. V lost 7 bases and J 4 bases, leaving 17 bases between the germline ends. CDR3 nucleotide sequence: TGTGCCAGCACCCCGCGGGGACAGAAGTACAATGAGCAGTTCTTC. It is translated as CASTPRGQKYNEQFF.

This clonotype showed up many times. This chain uses TRBV5-1 with TRBJ2-1; 7 nucleotides line up with TRBD2. The CDR3 runs 15 residues. Unmatched junction bases numbered 6, after V lost 0 bases and J lost 6 bases. Germline V gene lookup returns CDR1 SGHRS and CDR2 YFSETQ. The CDR3 loop is CASSLGQGGSNEQFF. CDR3 nucleotide sequence: TGCGCCAGCAGCTTGGGCCAGGGAGGGAGCAATGAGCAGTTCTTC.

The CDR3 sequence is CASSYSTGVSGNSPLHF. In DNA form, the CDR3 reads TGTGCCAGCAGTTACTCGACCGGGGTCAGTGGTAATTCACCCCTCCACTTT. V is TRBV6-5 and J is TRBJ1-6; D remains ambiguous. The CDR3 has 17 amino acids. Germline CDR1 reads MNHEY; CDR2 reads SVGAGI. V was shortened by 0 bases and J by 6 bases, with 15 bases between the two germline ends.

The chain is built from TRBV6-5 and TRBJ1-3; TRBD1 agrees at 8 bases. This CDR3 comprises 17 residues. With V trimmed by 2 bases and J by 4 bases, 10 bases remained unmatched. The germline V gene has CDR1 MNHEY and CDR2 SVGAGI. CDR3 sequence: CASSYGTGPAAGNTIYF. CDR3 sequence (DNA): TGTGCCAGCAGTTACGGGACAGGCCCGGCGGCAGGAAACACCATATATTTT.

This chain connects TRBV4-1 to TRBJ2-6, with 10 nucleotides matching TRBD1. Trimming cost V 0 bases and J 3 bases; bases outside gene matches: 20. The length of the CDR3 is 23 residues. The germline V gene has CDR1 MGHRA and CDR2 YSYEKL. The CDR3 DNA sequence: TGCGCCAGCAGCCAAGAGCCCCCCCGAGGACAGGGGGTCTTAATGAGTGGGGCCAACGTCCTGACTTTC. Translated: CASSQEPPRGQGVLMSGANVLTF.

This sequence joins TRBV7-9 and TRBJ2-5; D is perhaps TRBD2 (5 bases). Looked up from germline, CDR1 is SEHNR and CDR2 is FQNEAQ (reference sequence). The ends were cut back, 4 bases at V and 7 bases at J, with 19 bases in the middle. The CDR3 covers 15 residues. In DNA, the CDR3 is TGTGCCAGCAGCTCCGCCCCGCGGGCCCGGGGGACCCAGTACTTC. Its translation is CASSSAPRARGTQYF.

In this sample, this clonotype turned up many times. This sequence joins TRBV3-1 and TRBJ2-7, with 8 bases identical to TRBD1. Per germline, CDR1 LGHDT and CDR2 YNNKEL (reference sequence). V gave up 6 bases and J gave up 3 bases; unmatched junction bases: 4. The CDR3 consists of 13 residues. The chain's CDR3 is CASSPGQGYEQYF. The CDR3 bases are TGTGCCAGCAGTCCCGGACAGGGCTACGAGCAGTACTTC.

The chain combines TRBV6-1 with TRBJ2-2, with TRBD2 identical over 10 bases. V trimming: 4 bases; J trimming: 10 bases; junction bases outside the gene matches: 6. Germline CDR1 reads MNHNS; CDR2 reads SASEGT. The CDR3 totals 14 residues. The CDR3: CASSGLAGAEELFF. Here the CDR3 DNA reads TGTGCCAGCAGTGGGCTAGCGGGGGCCGAGGAGCTGTTTTTT.

The gene calls are TRBV7-9 and TRBJ2-4; 7 positions match TRBD1. The CDR3 runs to 14 residues. The V gene's germline CDR1 is SEHNR and CDR2 FQNEAQ (reference sequence). The V gene end was trimmed by 0 bases and the J gene end by 8 bases; junction bases not matched to a gene: 4. The DNA of the CDR3 is TGTGCCAGCAGCTTAGCCGGGACAGAACACATTCAGTACTTC. This sequence encodes CASSLAGTEHIQYF.

This clonotype was counted many times. The chain is built from TRBV20-1 and TRBJ2-3; 10 bases match TRBD2. Germline V gene lookup returns CDR1 DFQATT and CDR2 SNEGSKA (reference sequence). This CDR3 has 17 residues. V was clipped by 5 bases and J by 0 bases; unmatched bases: 11. DNA of the CDR3: TGCAGTGCTGCCGGGACTAGCGAACGGGCCAGCACAGATACGCAGTATTTT. It translates to CSAAGTSERASTDTQYF.

The rearrangement joins TRBV6-2 or TRBV6-3 to TRBJ2-7; 7 bases agree with TRBD1. The germline V gene has CDR1 MNHEY and CDR2 SVGEGT. This CDR3 is built from 14 residues. The junction had 11 bases not matched to a gene; V was cut back by 6 bases and J by 6 bases. In DNA form, the CDR3 reads TGTGCCAGCAGCCCGGACAGGAGCCTTTTCGAGCAGTACTTC. Its translation: CASSPDRSLFEQYF.

The chain recombines TRBV7-9 with TRBJ2-2; 10 bases line up with TRBD2. In germline, CDR1 is SEHNR, CDR2 FQNEAQ (reference sequence). This CDR3 contains 15 residues. With V trimmed by 7 bases and J by 2 bases, 4 bases remained unmatched. DNA for the CDR3: TGTGCCAGCATCAGGACTAGCGGAAACACCGGGGAGCTGTTTTTT. This encodes CASIRTSGNTGELFF.

This chain uses TRBV18 with TRBJ1-2; no definite D call. The CDR3 length is 11 residues. Germline V gives CDR1 KGHSH, CDR2 LQKENI. Trimming stripped 2 bases from V and 7 bases from J, with 5 bases between. The CDR3 loop is CASSPDTGYTF. CDR3 coding DNA: TGTGCCAGCTCACCAGACACTGGCTACACCTTC. Looking up the rest from reference TRBV18 and TRBJ1-2 gives the full variable domain: NAGVMQNPRHLVRRRGQEARLRCSPMKGHSHVYWYRQLPEEGLKFMVYLQKENIIDESGMPKERFSAEFPKEGPSILRIQQVVRGDSAAYFCASSPDTGYTFGSGTRLTVV.

This clonotype was observed a handful of times. The genes are TRBV12-3 or TRBV12-4 and TRBJ2-1; D may be TRBD2 (7 bases). Deletions cut 3 bases from V and 9 bases from J, with 12 bases between. CDR3 length: 13 amino acids. CDR3 DNA: TGTGCCAGCAGTTTCGGGGGGCGAGGTGAGCAGTTCTTC. Translating gives CASSFGGRGEQFF.

The rearrangement links TRBV12-3 or TRBV12-4 to TRBJ1-1; 7 bases agree with TRBD1. CDR3 length: 14 amino acids. Germline trimming cut 6 bases from V and 5 bases from J; bases unmatched to any gene: 9. The CDR3 reads CASSQGTESTEAFF. The CDR3 nucleotides read TGTGCCAGCAGCCAAGGGACAGAGAGTACTGAAGCTTTCTTT.

In this sample, this clonotype turned up a few times. The V gene is TRBV20-1, the J gene TRBJ1-6; D gene unclear. With 5 bases removed from V and 6 bases from J, the gap between germline ends came to 11 bases. CDR3 length: 13 residues. The germline V gene has CDR1 DFQATT and CDR2 SNEGSKA (reference sequence). CDR3 nucleotide sequence: TGCAGTGCTGCGGCAGAGGTTAATTCACCCCTCCACTTT. Protein product: CSAAAEVNSPLHF.

The chain recombines TRBV6-5 with TRBJ1-1; TRBD1 is a possible D gene (5 bases). Trimming took off 6 bases at V and 5 bases at J, with 13 bases between the two ends. Germline CDR1 is MNHEY and CDR2 is SVGAGI. The CDR3 length is 13 residues. The chain's CDR3 is CASSPGVRTEAFF. The CDR3, as DNA: TGTGCCAGCAGCCCGGGGGTGAGGACTGAAGCTTTCTTT.

At least ten counts were recorded for this clonotype. The gene calls are TRBV7-9 and TRBJ2-1; a weak D match, TRBD2 (5 bases). V was shortened by 5 bases and J by 3 bases, with 11 bases between the two germline ends. This CDR3 is built from 14 residues. In germline, CDR1 is SEHNR, CDR2 FQNEAQ (reference sequence). The CDR3 region is CASSPFGDYNEQFF. CDR3 DNA: TGTGCCAGCAGCCCCTTCGGGGACTACAATGAGCAGTTCTTC.

This clonotype was counted only a few times. The CDR3 sequence is CATIFLETQYF. The CDR3, as DNA: TGTGCCACCATATTCTTAGAGACCCAGTACTTC. The chain has TRBV28 and TRBJ2-5; D unclear. Germline-derived CDR1 and CDR2 are MDHEN and SYDVKM. The V end was cut by 10 bases, the J end by 4 bases, with 10 bases between. The CDR3 totals 11 residues.

CDR3 amino acids: CASRSPGQGSEQYF. As DNA, the CDR3 is TGCGCCAGCCGCTCACCGGGACAGGGGTCCGAGCAGTACTTC. The V gene is TRBV4-1, the J gene TRBJ2-7, with 10 bases lining up with TRBD1. V shed 8 bases and J 6 bases; nucleotides not matched to a gene: 10. Per the germline V gene, CDR1 is MGHRA and CDR2 is YSYEKL. The CDR3 runs to 14 residues.

This clonotype has a handful of counts. V usage is TRBV7-8 and J usage is TRBJ1-3; possible D gene TRBD1, 6 bases. Germline V lookup: CDR1 SGHVS, CDR2 FQNEAQ. V lost 2 bases to trimming and J lost 2 bases, with 10 bases between them. The CDR3 is made up of 15 amino acids. CDR3 protein: CASSLIRGAGNTIYF. For the CDR3, the DNA is TGTGCCAGCAGCTTAATCAGGGGCGCTGGAAACACCATATATTTT. The entire variable domain, with the rest obtained from reference TRBV7-8 and TRBJ1-3, is as follows: GAGVSQSPRYKVAKRGQDVALRCDPISGHVSLFWYQQALGQGPEFLTYFQNEAQLDKSGLPSDRFFAERPEGSVSTLKIQRTQQEDSAVYLCASSLIRGAGNTIYFGEGSWLTVV.